This T cell receptor beta chain was observed in a study of blood T cell repertoires in COVID-19. Across the whole study: Sites across the United States, Italy and Spain contributed samples from acute and convalescent COVID-19. In each case, the material was cDNA or gDNA derived from T cells, B-cell-depleted T cells, or PBMCs.

The CDR3 loop spans 15 amino acids. V was pared by 3 bases and J by 2 bases, with 13 bases between. The germline V gene has CDR1 ENHRY and CDR2 SYGVKD. TCRdb keeps only in-frame clones here, not all; method: immunoSEQ multiplex PCR. Of roughly 55,000 clones listed, 70% to 85% are singletons. The receptor's source is a man at least 80 years old with acute or convalescent COVID-19. The sequenced sample was peripheral blood. The rearrangement uses TRBV10-3 and TRBJ1-2; perhaps TRBD1 as D (6 bases). The chain's CDR3 is CAISDAGGANYGYTF. CDR3 nucleotide sequence: TGTGCCATCAGTGACGCGGGGGGCGCGAACTATGGCTACACCTTC.